Following are 11 T cell receptor beta chains from one sample sequenced in a study of early T cells in non-severe SARS-CoV-2 infection. TCRdb processed the 5' RACE reads anew with MiXCR; each CDR3 protein has one entry. The sample carries under 85,000 distinct CDR3 sequences, roughly 4.7% recorded once. This material consisted of whole blood, taken at baseline. The receptors here all came from an adult who was a healthcare worker with PCR-confirmed SARS-CoV-2 infection or an uninfected control (not recorded which).

Many counts were recorded for this clonotype. The genes are TRBV18 and TRBJ1-1, with TRBD1 matching over 8 bases. The CDR3 runs to 14 residues. CDR1 is KGHSH and CDR2 is LQKENI in the germline V gene. Losses at the gene ends were 5 bases for V and 5 bases for J; bases not matched to a gene: 7. CDR3 DNA: TGTGCCAGCTCAACTACAGGGGGAGGAACTGAAGCTTTCTTT. Protein: CASSTTGGGTEAFF.

The chain carries TRBV3-1 and TRBJ2-3; no reliable D call. Per the germline V gene, CDR1 is LGHDT and CDR2 is YNNKEL (reference sequence). V was trimmed by 0 bases and J by 5 bases, leaving 9 bases between them. CDR3 length: 14 residues. CDR3 nucleotides: TGTGCCAGCAGCCAAGAGTATGTTGGAGATACGCAGTATTTT. Translated: CASSQEYVGDTQYF.

J is TRBJ2-2 and V is TRBV7-2; D call uncertain. Germline V gene data show CDR1 as SGHTA and CDR2 as FQGNSA. The CDR3 contains 15 residues. Trimming left V 1 base short and J 6 bases short, with 12 bases between. Written as DNA, the CDR3 is TGTGCCAGCAGCTTAGTTTGGACCCGTGCCGGGGAGCTGTTTTTT. Protein product: CASSLVWTRAGELFF.

The chain carries TRBV5-4 and TRBJ2-2; D ambiguous. The ends were cut back, 0 bases at V and 7 bases at J, with 7 bases in the middle. The germline V gene encodes CDR1 SGHNT and CDR2 YYREEE (reference sequence). The CDR3 runs 13 residues. This CDR3 is CASSLEGIGELFF. DNA of the CDR3: TGTGCCAGCAGCTTGGAGGGAATCGGGGAGCTGTTTTTT.

This clonotype has a count of ten or more. This chain links TRBV7-9 with TRBJ1-1; D remains unclear. CDR1 SEHNR and CDR2 FQNEAQ come from the germline V gene (reference sequence). The CDR3 consists of 14 residues. Trimming took 5 bases from V and 1 from J, leaving 11 bases between them. CDR3 DNA sequence: TGTGCCAGCAGCCCCGTTAGACAGAACACTGAAGCTTTCTTT. Amino acid sequence: CASSPVRQNTEAFF. The variable domain in full, completed from reference TRBV7-9 and TRBJ1-1, reads DTGVSQNPRHKITKRGQNVTFRCDPISEHNRLYWYRQTLGQGPEFLTYFQNEAQLEKSRLLSDRFSAERPKGSFSTLEIQRTEQGDSAMYLCASSPVRQNTEAFFGQGTRLTVV.

This clonotype was seen only a few times. This rearrangement joins TRBV19 to TRBJ2-1; the match to TRBD2 covers 11 bases. This CDR3 spans 14 amino acids. Germline assignment: CDR1 LNHDA and CDR2 SQIVND (reference sequence). With V trimmed by 10 bases and J by 6 bases, 8 bases remained unmatched. The CDR3 sequence is CATFGGLAANEQFF. CDR3 DNA: TGTGCCACCTTCGGGGGACTAGCGGCCAATGAGCAGTTCTTC.

This clonotype was counted ten times or more. V usage is TRBV6-5 and J usage is TRBJ1-1, with D hard to call. V lost 6 bases and J lost 2, with 7 bases in between. The germline V gene encodes CDR1 MNHEY and CDR2 SVGAGI. The CDR3 covers 12 residues. The CDR3 spells CASSTLNTEAFF. The CDR3 bases are TGTGCCAGCAGCACACTTAACACTGAAGCTTTCTTT.

J is TRBJ2-5 and V is TRBV12-3 or TRBV12-4; D is possibly TRBD2 (5 bases). V shed 4 bases and J shed 5 bases, with 14 bases lying between them. This CDR3 spans 14 amino acids. Here the CDR3 reads CASSWDLRGETQYF. In DNA form, the CDR3 reads TGTGCCAGCAGTTGGGATCTACGAGGGGAGACCCAGTACTTC.

This clonotype was observed a handful of times. J is TRBJ2-1 and V is TRBV6-1, with TRBD1 matching over 7 bases. Looked up from germline, CDR1 is MNHNS and CDR2 is SASEGT. Unmatched junction bases numbered 16, after V lost 4 bases and J lost 7 bases. The CDR3 is 17 amino acids. The DNA of the CDR3 is TGTGCCAGCAGTGCCTGGACAGGTCAAAACAGGAGGAATGAGCAGTTCTTC. Its protein product is CASSAWTGQNRRNEQFF.

This clonotype was seen many times. This rearrangement joins TRBV28 to TRBJ2-4; TRBD1 matches at 8 bases. Germline-derived CDR1 and CDR2 are MDHEN and SYDVKM. Trimming at V came to 5 bases and at J to 1 base, leaving 7 bases not matched to a gene. CDR3 length equals 16 residues. CDR3 sequence: CASSLTRGLAKNIQYF. CDR3 bases: TGTGCCAGCAGTCTCACCAGGGGGCTGGCCAAAAACATTCAGTACTTC.

This clonotype occurred many times. The rearrangement uses TRBV6-5 and TRBJ1-2; TRBD1 matches 9 bases. Germline V gene sequence: CDR1 MNHEY, CDR2 SVGAGI. The CDR3 runs 12 residues. Unmatched junction bases numbered 3, after V lost 6 bases and J lost 7 bases. CDR3 amino acids: CASRQGAGGYTF. In nucleotides, the CDR3 is TGTGCCAGCAGACAGGGGGCTGGTGGCTACACCTTC.